Presented here are 28 T cell receptor beta chains from one specimen sequenced in a study of human T cells and chemical hapten exposure. TCRdb fed the RACE reads into MiXCR, producing one record per CDR3 protein. The data contain under 75,000 distinct CDR3 sequences, around 10% of them singletons. Noted time point: patch test 3, about 24 weeks after DPC sensitization. The treatment: therapeutic diphenylcyclopropenone sensitization with weekly scalp DPC. The sequences come from whole blood, collected in connection with sensitization to the hapten diphenylcyclopropenone (DPC). These receptors all stem from a woman aged 45-60 years with alopecia areata. Some clones in this sample may be carry-over from other donors' samples.

This clonotype was counted ten times or more. This chain connects TRBV6-5 to TRBJ2-3; 8 bases align to TRBD2. V gave up 8 bases and J gave up 1 base; unmatched junction bases: 5. The CDR3 spans 14 residues. Germline CDR1 MNHEY, CDR2 SVGAGI. The chain's CDR3 is CASHPGGGTDTQYF. Written as DNA, the CDR3 is TGTGCCAGCCACCCGGGGGGGGGCACAGATACGCAGTATTTT.

In its sample, this clonotype was seen many times. The CDR3, as DNA: TGTGCCAGCAGCATCGGCCGGGACAACTACGAGCAGTACTTC. Translation: CASSIGRDNYEQYF. The chain carries TRBV5-4 and TRBJ2-7; a possible D gene is TRBD1 (6 bases). V was trimmed by 4 bases and J by 3 bases, leaving 14 bases between them. Germline V gene sequence: CDR1 SGHNT, CDR2 YYREEE (reference sequence). This CDR3 has 14 residues.

This clonotype occurred many times. This chain connects TRBV18 to TRBJ1-1; no reliable D call. Germline CDR1 and CDR2: KGHSH and LQKENI. The CDR3 is 13 amino acids. V was cut by 7 bases and J by 1 base, with 10 bases left in between. CDR3 residues: CASLGIRNTEAFF. The CDR3 DNA reads as TGTGCCAGCTTGGGGATTCGGAACACTGAAGCTTTCTTT.

This clonotype was seen many times. V usage is TRBV4-2 and J usage is TRBJ1-2; 7 nucleotides agree with TRBD1. CDR3 length equals 15 residues. Trimming removed 0 bases from V and 5 bases from J; junction bases left unmatched: 6. Germline V CDR1 and CDR2: LGHNA, YNFKEQ. CDR3 protein: CASSQEVGGRYGYTF. The CDR3 DNA sequence: TGTGCCAGCAGCCAAGAAGTAGGGGGCCGTTATGGCTACACCTTC.

This clonotype was picked up many times. The J gene is TRBJ2-5, the V gene TRBV5-4; perhaps TRBD2 as D (5 bases). The CDR3 runs to 11 residues. CDR1 and CDR2 from the germline V gene are SGHNT and YYREEE (reference sequence). The V and J ends lost 5 bases and 7 bases respectively, with 9 bases between them. CDR3 sequence (DNA): TGTGCCAGCAGTTCGGGGTTGACCCAGTACTTC. Encoded protein: CASSSGLTQYF.

This clonotype was seen repeatedly, ten times or more. The chain couples TRBV23-1 to TRBJ2-2; 7 bases are shared with TRBD2. TRBV23-1 is an ORF, and what it does is uncertain. The CDR3 totals 18 residues. The ends lost 5 bases at V and 4 bases at J; junction bases unmatched: 16. CDR3: CASSGERGSAYVTGELFF. The DNA of the CDR3 is TGCGCCAGCAGTGGAGAGCGCGGGAGCGCCTACGTCACCGGGGAGCTGTTTTTT.

In this sample, this clonotype turned up many times. The chain recombines TRBV3-1 with TRBJ1-2, with 9 bases that match TRBD1. The CDR3 has 14 residues. The germline CDR1 and CDR2 sequences are LGHDT and YNNKEL (reference sequence). The V and J ends lost 2 bases and 6 bases, in that order; junction bases with no gene match: 4. CDR3 amino acids: CASSQNRGPNGYTF. CDR3 DNA: TGTGCCAGCAGCCAAAACAGGGGGCCTAATGGCTACACCTTC.

J is TRBJ2-7 and V is TRBV29-1; unclear D gene. CDR3 length: 12 residues. Deletions cut 0 bases from V and 5 bases from J, with 8 bases between. Germline lookup yields CDR1 SQVTM and CDR2 ANQGSEA. This chain's CDR3 is CSVEESSHEQYF. The CDR3 bases are TGCAGCGTTGAAGAGTCCTCGCACGAGCAGTACTTC.

The chain couples TRBV29-1 to TRBJ1-2; D unclear. Per the germline V gene, CDR1 is SQVTM and CDR2 is ANQGSEA. The ends were cut back, 7 bases at V and 7 bases at J, with 25 bases in the middle. The CDR3 covers 15 residues. CDR3 bases: TGCAGCGCCGAAACGCACCCATTGGGGATAAGTGGCTACACCTTC. Translated, it gives CSAETHPLGISGYTF.

Many counts were recorded for this clonotype. The genes are TRBV28 and TRBJ2-3; D call uncertain. Trimming took 5 bases from V and 3 from J, leaving 18 bases between them. This CDR3 contains 16 residues. CDR1 MDHEN and CDR2 SYDVKM come from the germline V gene. The CDR3 DNA reads as TGTGCCAGCAGTATTCCCTCTGCGGCAAAGACAGATACGCAGTATTTT. Translated, it gives CASSIPSAAKTDTQYF.

This clonotype was observed a few times. This chain uses TRBV4-3 with TRBJ2-1; TRBD1 matches 7 bases. There are 16 residues in the CDR3. J lost 5 bases, V lost 0 bases, and 7 bases had no gene match. CDR1 and CDR2 from the germline V gene are LGHNA and YSLEER. CDR3 in DNA: TGCGCCAGCAGCCAAGACGAGGGGGCGCCTAACAATGAGCAGTTCTTC. Amino acids: CASSQDEGAPNNEQFF.

This clonotype was seen at least ten times. The chain carries TRBV5-1 and TRBJ1-1; D gene unclear. V was pared by 4 bases and J by 8 bases, with 18 bases between. This CDR3 is built from 14 residues. CDR1 SGHRS and CDR2 YFSETQ come from the germline V gene. In nucleotides, the CDR3 is TGCGCCAGCAGCCTTGGGAGTCCCCCCCCCGAAGCTTTCTTT. This encodes CASSLGSPPPEAFF. Using reference TRBV5-1 and TRBJ1-1 for the parts outside the CDR3, the full variable domain is KAGVTQTPRYLIKTRGQQVTLSCSPISGHRSVSWYQQTPGQGLQFLFEYFSETQRNKGNFPGRFSGRQFSNSRSEMNVSTLELGDSALYLCASSLGSPPPEAFFGQGTRLTVV.

This clonotype has ten or more counts. This sequence joins TRBV5-4 and TRBJ2-7; 13 positions agree with TRBD2. The CDR3 spans 15 residues. V was clipped by 4 bases and J by 5 bases; unmatched bases: 6. The germline gives CDR1 SGHNT, CDR2 YYREEE (reference sequence). CDR3 in amino acids: CASSPTGLAGDEQYF. The CDR3 coding sequence is TGTGCCAGCAGCCCTACAGGACTAGCGGGAGACGAGCAGTACTTC.

The chain uses TRBV29-1 and TRBJ2-7, with D maybe TRBD1 (6 bases). CDR3 length equals 15 residues. Trimming removed 5 bases from V and 0 bases from J, with 17 bases in between. The germline CDR1 and CDR2 sequences are SQVTM and ANQGSEA. The CDR3 DNA sequence: TGCAGCGTTTCCCTTCTGCCGGGACACTCCTACGAGCAGTACTTC. Amino acids: CSVSLLPGHSYEQYF.

This clonotype was detected only a few times. V gene TRBV4-1 combines with J gene TRBJ2-5; tentatively, D is TRBD2 (6 bases). Germline V gene data show CDR1 as MGHRA and CDR2 as YSYEKL. The CDR3 is 14 amino acids. Trimming shortened V by 1 base and J by 1 base, and 7 bases separated the two germline ends. CDR3 sequence (DNA): TGCGCCAGCAGCCAAGTGGAGGGCCAAGAGACCCAGTACTTC. This gives the protein CASSQVEGQETQYF.

This clonotype turned up a few times. The rearrangement joins TRBV29-1 to TRBJ2-5, with a tentative D call TRBD1 (6 bases). Germline loops: CDR1 SQVTM, CDR2 ANQGSEA. Trimming removed 1 base at V and 0 bases at J, with 12 bases between. This CDR3 region has 15 residues. This chain's CDR3 is CSVEASAGDQETQYF. The DNA for the CDR3 is TGCAGCGTTGAAGCCTCGGCAGGGGACCAAGAGACCCAGTACTTC.

The table lists this clonotype with a few counts. This sequence joins TRBV12-3 or TRBV12-4 and TRBJ2-6; 7 bases agree with TRBD1. V dropped 6 bases and J dropped 2; count of bases not matched to a gene: 4. This CDR3 contains 15 residues. CDR3: CASRSTGAGANVLTF. The CDR3 region has the DNA TGTGCCAGCAGGTCCACAGGGGCTGGGGCCAACGTCCTGACTTTC.

This clonotype was detected only a few times. J is TRBJ2-4 and V is TRBV12-3 or TRBV12-4; possibly TRBD1 or TRBD2 for D (5 bases each). This CDR3 contains 13 residues. The V gene lost 3 bases and the J gene lost 9 bases, with 12 bases spanning the gap. CDR3 bases: TGTGCCAGCAGTTTTGGGGGTCTGGGCATTCAGTACTTC. This codes for CASSFGGLGIQYF.

The chain couples TRBV4-1 to TRBJ2-3, with TRBD2 as a possible D gene (6 bases). This CDR3 spans 15 amino acids. V shed 7 bases and J shed 4 bases, with 18 bases lying between them. Per the germline V gene, CDR1 is MGHRA and CDR2 is YSYEKL. The CDR3 DNA is TGCGCCAGCAACTCAAGGGCGGGGAGTCCAGATACGCAGTATTTT. Its translation: CASNSRAGSPDTQYF.

This clonotype has ten or more counts. V usage is TRBV28 and J usage is TRBJ2-3, with D perhaps matching TRBD1 (6 bases). From germline, CDR1 is MDHEN and CDR2 SYDVKM. Trimming stripped 4 bases from V and 11 bases from J, with 13 bases between. This CDR3 is 12 amino acids long. CDR3 DNA sequence: TGTGCCAGCAGTTCGCCCCGGACAGTGCAGTATTTT. Translating it yields CASSSPRTVQYF.

This clonotype was recorded many times. V and J are TRBV28 and TRBJ2-3, with D uncertain. The CDR3 is made up of 15 amino acids. The V gene lost 2 bases and the J gene lost 5 bases, with 14 bases spanning the gap. Germline CDR1 MDHEN, CDR2 SYDVKM. CDR3 bases: TGTGCCAGCAGTTTAGACCCTCATGCAAAAGATACGCAGTATTTT. It encodes CASSLDPHAKDTQYF. The variable domain in full, completed from reference TRBV28 and TRBJ2-3, reads DVKVTQSSRYLVKRTGEKVFLECVQDMDHENMFWYRQDPGLGLRLIYFSYDVKMKEKGDIPEGYSVSREKKERFSLILESASTNQTSMYLCASSLDPHAKDTQYFGPGTRLTVL.

Note on this clonotype: Just one base apart from a much larger clone, this may be a read error. The rearrangement links TRBV4-1 to TRBJ2-3, with D possibly matching TRBD2 (5 bases). The CDR3 covers 16 residues. Germline-derived CDR1 and CDR2 are MGHRA and YSYEKL. V dropped 1 base and J dropped 0 bases, with 11 bases sitting between them. The CDR3 loop is CASSQGSGASTDTQYF. The CDR3 nucleotides are TGCGCCAGCAGCCAAGGAAGCGGAGCTAGCACAGATACGCAGTATTTT.

A few counts support this clonotype. The rearrangement uses TRBV7-9 and TRBJ2-3; TRBD1 aligns across 8 bases. V trimming: 5 bases; J trimming: 3 bases; junction bases outside the gene matches: 10. The CDR3 totals 16 residues. Germline V gene sequence: CDR1 SEHNR, CDR2 FQNEAQ (reference sequence). The CDR3 sequence is CASSQKTGEETDTQYF. CDR3 sequence (DNA): TGTGCCAGCAGCCAAAAGACAGGGGAGGAGACAGATACGCAGTATTTT.

The V and J genes are TRBV6-1 and TRBJ2-3; D is unclear. Germline V lookup: CDR1 MNHNS, CDR2 SASEGT. The CDR3 consists of 16 residues. The V end lost 2 bases, the J end lost 1 base, and 13 bases lay between the germline ends. The chain's CDR3 is CASSEPAASRTDTQYF. The CDR3 region has the DNA TGTGCCAGCAGTGAACCCGCGGCTAGTCGCACAGATACGCAGTATTTT.

This clonotype was detected ten times or more. V gene TRBV30 combines with J gene TRBJ1-2, with D possibly TRBD1 on 6 matching bases. V was cut by 4 bases and J by 3 bases, with 15 bases left in between. CDR3 length: 14 amino acids. Germline V CDR1 and CDR2: GTSNPN, SVGIG (reference sequence). CDR3 bases: TGTGCCTGGACCAAATCGACAGGATACTATGGCTACACCTTC. Protein product: CAWTKSTGYYGYTF.

With regard to this clonotype: A clone one base away is much larger, so this may be a read error. V usage is TRBV16 and J usage is TRBJ1-5; maybe TRBD1 (5 bases). CDR3 length equals 14 residues. Germline CDR1 reads KGHSY; CDR2 reads FQNENV. The chain's CDR3 is CTSSQVTGNQPQHF. CDR3 in DNA: TGTACCAGCAGCCAAGTGACAGGCAATCAGCCCCAGCATTTT. Looking up the rest from reference TRBV16 and TRBJ1-5 gives the full variable domain: GEEVAQTPKHLVRGEGQKAKLYCAPIKGHSYVFWYQQVLKNEFKFLISFQNENVFDETGMPKERFSAKCLPNSPCSLEIQATKLEDSAVYFCTSSQVTGNQPQHFGDGTRLSIL.

As for this clonotype: A much larger clone lies one base from this, so it may be a read error. The rearrangement uses TRBV7-2 and TRBJ1-5, with D maybe TRBD1 (6 bases). Looked up from germline, CDR1 is SGHTA and CDR2 is FQGNSA. The CDR3 extends over 15 amino acids. The CDR3 spells CASSPQGQGIQHQHF. The CDR3 DNA is TGTGCCAGCAGCCCCCAGGGACAAGGAATCCAGCACCAGCATTTT.

This clonotype was recorded at least ten times. This chain joins TRBV20-1 and TRBJ1-2; no clear D. The germline CDR1 and CDR2 sequences are DFQATT and SNEGSKA (reference sequence). Trimming left V 1 base short and J 2 bases short, with 14 bases between. The CDR3 runs to 15 residues. CDR3 bases: TGCAGTGCTAGAGTTCCCCTAGGCCTCAACTATGGCTACACCTTC. Encoded protein: CSARVPLGLNYGYTF.